This paragraph reports one T cell receptor (beta chain). The data belong to a study of blood T cell repertoires in COVID-19. Study details: The origin of the acute and convalescent COVID-19 samples was the United States, Italy and Spain. T cells, B-cell-depleted T cells, or PBMCs provided the cDNA or gDNA that served as material.

Source study methods: Nucleated cell counts were estimated from reference gene primer amplification. Profiling relied on immunoSEQ multiplex PCR, and the TCRdb table lists in-frame clones only, not all of them. That table furnishes V, J and clone size, whereas the DNA furnished D and trimming. This table holds 35,000 to 40,000 clones, 87% found once. Seattle cases were enrolled at active infection and followed longitudinally. Trimming at V came to 6 bases and at J to 8 bases, leaving 19 bases not matched to a gene. Germline V gene sequence: CDR1 KGHSH, CDR2 LQKENI. This CDR3 spans 17 amino acids. The clonotype was recovered from a man between 60 and 75 years old with COVID-19, enrolled during active disease. This rearrangement joins TRBV18 to TRBJ2-3; 8 bases map to TRBD2. The sequenced sample consisted of peripheral blood. The CDR3 region has the DNA TGTGCCAGCTCCCAGAGGGATAGCGGGATCGTCCTAGGTACGCAGTATTTT. Protein product: CASSQRDSGIVLGTQYF.